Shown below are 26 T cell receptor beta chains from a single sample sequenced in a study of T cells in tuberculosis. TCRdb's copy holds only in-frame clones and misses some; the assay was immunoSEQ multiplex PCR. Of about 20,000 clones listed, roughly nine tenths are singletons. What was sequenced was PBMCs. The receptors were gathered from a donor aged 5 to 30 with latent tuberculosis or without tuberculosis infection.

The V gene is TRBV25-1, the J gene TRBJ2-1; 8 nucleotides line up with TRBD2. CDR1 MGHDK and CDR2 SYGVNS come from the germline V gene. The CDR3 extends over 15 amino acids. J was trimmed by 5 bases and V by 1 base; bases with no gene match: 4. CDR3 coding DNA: TGTGCCAGCAGTGAATCGGGGGGGGCCAACAATGAGCAGTTCTTC. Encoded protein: CASSESGGANNEQFF.

The CDR3 loop is CASSSPGTGGETQYF. The DNA for the CDR3 is TGCGCCAGCAGCTCCCCCGGGACAGGGGGGGAGACCCAGTACTTC. The V gene is TRBV4-1, the J gene TRBJ2-5; 11 bases agree with TRBD1. This CDR3 has 15 amino acids. Germline V CDR1 and CDR2: MGHRA, YSYEKL. V lost 5 bases and J lost 5; bases outside the gene matches: 7.

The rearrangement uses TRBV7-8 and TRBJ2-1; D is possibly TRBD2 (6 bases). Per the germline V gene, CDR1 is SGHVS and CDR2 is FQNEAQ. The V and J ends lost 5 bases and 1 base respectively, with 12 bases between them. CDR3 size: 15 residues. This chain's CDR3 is CASSPTGGSYNEQFF. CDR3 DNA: TGTGCCAGCAGCCCCACTGGGGGGTCCTACAATGAGCAGTTCTTC.

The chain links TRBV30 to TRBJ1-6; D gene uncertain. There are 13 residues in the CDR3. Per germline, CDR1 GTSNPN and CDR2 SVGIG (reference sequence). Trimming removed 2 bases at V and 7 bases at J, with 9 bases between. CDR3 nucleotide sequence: TGTGCCTGGAGTACGCGTCTCAATTCACCCCTCCACTTT. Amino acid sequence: CAWSTRLNSPLHF. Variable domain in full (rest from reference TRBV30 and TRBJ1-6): SQTIHQWPATLVQPVGSPLSLECTVEGTSNPNLYWYRQAAGRGLQLLFYSVGIGQISSEVPQNLSASRPQDRQFILSSKKLLLSDSGFYLCAWSTRLNSPLHFGNGTRLTVT.

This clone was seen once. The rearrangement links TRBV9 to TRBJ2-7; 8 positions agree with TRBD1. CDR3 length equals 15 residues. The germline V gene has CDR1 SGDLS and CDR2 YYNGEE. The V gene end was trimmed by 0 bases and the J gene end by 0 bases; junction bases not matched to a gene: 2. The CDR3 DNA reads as TGTGCCAGCAGCGTAGGGACAGGGAGCTCCTACGAGCAGTACTTC. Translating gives CASSVGTGSSYEQYF. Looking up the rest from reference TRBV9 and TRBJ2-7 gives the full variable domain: DSGVTQTPKHLITATGQRVTLRCSPRSGDLSVYWYQQSLDQGLQFLIQYYNGEERAKGNILERFSAQQFPDLHSELNLSSLELGDSALYFCASSVGTGSSYEQYFGPGTRLTVT.

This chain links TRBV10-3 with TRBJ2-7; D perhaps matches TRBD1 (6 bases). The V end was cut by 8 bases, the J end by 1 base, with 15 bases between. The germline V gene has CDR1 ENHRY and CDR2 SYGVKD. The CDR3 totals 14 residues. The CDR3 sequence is CAIGRTEGSYEQYF. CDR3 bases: TGTGCCATCGGACGGACAGAGGGGTCCTACGAGCAGTACTTC.

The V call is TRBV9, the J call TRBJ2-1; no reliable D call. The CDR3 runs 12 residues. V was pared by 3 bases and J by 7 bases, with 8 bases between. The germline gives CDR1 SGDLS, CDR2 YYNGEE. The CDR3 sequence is CASSGAGNEQFF. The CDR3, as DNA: TGTGCCAGCAGCGGGGCTGGGAATGAGCAGTTCTTC.

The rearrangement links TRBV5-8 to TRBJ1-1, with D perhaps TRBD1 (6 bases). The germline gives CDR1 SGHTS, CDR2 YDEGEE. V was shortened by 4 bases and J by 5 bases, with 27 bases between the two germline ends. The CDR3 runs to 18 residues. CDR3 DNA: TGTGCCAGCAGCCCCCGGGGAACAGGGCCGTTTAAGAGGACTGAAGCTTTCTTT. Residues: CASSPRGTGPFKRTEAFF.

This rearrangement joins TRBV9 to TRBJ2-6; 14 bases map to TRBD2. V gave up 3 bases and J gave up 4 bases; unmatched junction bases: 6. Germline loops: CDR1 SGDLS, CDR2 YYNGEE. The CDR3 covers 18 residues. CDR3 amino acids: CASSARTSGGRGANVLTF. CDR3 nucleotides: TGTGCCAGCAGCGCCCGGACTAGCGGGGGGAGAGGGGCCAACGTCCTGACTTTC. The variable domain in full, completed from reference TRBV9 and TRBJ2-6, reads DSGVTQTPKHLITATGQRVTLRCSPRSGDLSVYWYQQSLDQGLQFLIQYYNGEERAKGNILERFSAQQFPDLHSELNLSSLELGDSALYFCASSARTSGGRGANVLTFGAGSRLTVL.

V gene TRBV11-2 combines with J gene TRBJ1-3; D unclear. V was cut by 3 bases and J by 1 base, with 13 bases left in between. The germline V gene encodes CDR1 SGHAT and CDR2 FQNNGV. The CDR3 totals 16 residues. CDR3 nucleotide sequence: TGTGCCAGCAGCTTGTTCCCGATCAGTTCTGGAAACACCATATATTTT. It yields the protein CASSLFPISSGNTIYF.

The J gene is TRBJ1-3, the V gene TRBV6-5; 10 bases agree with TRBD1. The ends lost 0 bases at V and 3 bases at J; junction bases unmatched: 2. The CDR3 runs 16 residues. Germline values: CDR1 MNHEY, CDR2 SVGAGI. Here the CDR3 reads CASSYSGTGVGNTIYF. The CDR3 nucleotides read TGTGCCAGCAGTTACTCCGGGACAGGGGTTGGAAACACCATATATTTT.

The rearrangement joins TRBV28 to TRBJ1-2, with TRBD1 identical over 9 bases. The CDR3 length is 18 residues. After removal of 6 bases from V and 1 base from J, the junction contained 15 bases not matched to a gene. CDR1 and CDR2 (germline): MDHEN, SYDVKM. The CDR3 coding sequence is TGTGCCAGCAGCTCGCCCGGGACAGGGATAAGGGGTAACTATGGCTACACCTTC. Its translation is CASSSPGTGIRGNYGYTF.

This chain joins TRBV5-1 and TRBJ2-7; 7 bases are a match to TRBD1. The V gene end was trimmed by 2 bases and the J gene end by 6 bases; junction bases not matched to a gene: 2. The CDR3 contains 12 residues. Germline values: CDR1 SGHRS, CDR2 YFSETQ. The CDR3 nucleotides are TGCGCCAGCAGCTTAGGGACAGTCGAGCAGTACTTC. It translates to CASSLGTVEQYF.

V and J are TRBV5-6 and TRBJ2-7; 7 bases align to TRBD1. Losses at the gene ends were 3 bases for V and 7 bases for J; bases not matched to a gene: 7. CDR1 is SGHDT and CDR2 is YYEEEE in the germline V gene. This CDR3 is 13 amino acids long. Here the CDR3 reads CASSWGQSEEQYF. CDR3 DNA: TGTGCCAGCAGCTGGGGACAGTCTGAGGAGCAGTACTTC. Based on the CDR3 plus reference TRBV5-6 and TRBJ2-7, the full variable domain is DAGVTQSPTHLIKTRGQQVTLRCSPKSGHDTVSWYQQALGQGPQFIFQYYEEEERQRGNFPDRFSGHQFPNYSSELNVNALLLGDSALYLCASSWGQSEEQYFGPGTRLTVT.

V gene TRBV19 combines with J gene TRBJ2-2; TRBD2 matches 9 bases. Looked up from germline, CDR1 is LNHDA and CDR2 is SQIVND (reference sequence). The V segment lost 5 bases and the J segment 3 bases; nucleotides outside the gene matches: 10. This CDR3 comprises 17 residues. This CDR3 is CASSAGLANKYTGELFF. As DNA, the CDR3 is TGTGCCAGTAGTGCAGGACTAGCGAATAAATACACCGGGGAGCTGTTTTTT.

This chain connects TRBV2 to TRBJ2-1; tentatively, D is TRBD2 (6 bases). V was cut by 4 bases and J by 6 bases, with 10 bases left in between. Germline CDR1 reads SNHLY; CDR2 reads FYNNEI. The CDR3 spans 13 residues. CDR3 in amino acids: CASSVTRTNEQFF. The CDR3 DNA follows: TGTGCCAGCAGTGTGACTAGAACCAATGAGCAGTTCTTC. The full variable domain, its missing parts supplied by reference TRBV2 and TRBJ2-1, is EPEVTQTPSHQVTQMGQEVILRCVPISNHLYFYWYRQILGQKVEFLVSFYNNEISEKSEIFDDQFSVERPDGSNFTLKIRSTKLEDSAMYFCASSVTRTNEQFFGPGTRLTVL.

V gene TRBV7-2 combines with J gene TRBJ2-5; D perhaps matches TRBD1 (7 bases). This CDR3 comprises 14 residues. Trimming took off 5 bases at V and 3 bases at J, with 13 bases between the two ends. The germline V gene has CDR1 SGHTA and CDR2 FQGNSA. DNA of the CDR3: TGTGCCAGCAGCCCAGGGGGGACAGAAGAGACCCAGTACTTC. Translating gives CASSPGGTEETQYF. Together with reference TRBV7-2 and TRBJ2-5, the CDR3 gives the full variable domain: GAGVSQSPSNKVTEKGKDVELRCDPISGHTALYWYRQSLGQGLEFLIYFQGNSAPDKSGLPSDRFSAERTGGSVSTLTIQRTQQEDSAVYLCASSPGGTEETQYFGPGTRLLVL.

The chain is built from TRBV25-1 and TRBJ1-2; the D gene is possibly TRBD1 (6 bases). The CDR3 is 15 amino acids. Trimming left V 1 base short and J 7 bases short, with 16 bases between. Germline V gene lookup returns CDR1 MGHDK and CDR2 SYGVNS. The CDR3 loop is CASSESITGSRGYTF. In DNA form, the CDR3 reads TGTGCCAGCAGTGAATCGATCACAGGGAGTCGTGGCTACACCTTC.

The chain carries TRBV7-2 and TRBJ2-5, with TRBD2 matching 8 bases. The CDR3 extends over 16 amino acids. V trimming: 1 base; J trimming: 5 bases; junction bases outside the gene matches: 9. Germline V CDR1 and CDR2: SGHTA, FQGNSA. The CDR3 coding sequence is TGTGCCAGCAGCTTAGGTCGTCGCGGGGGGCGGGAGACCCAGTACTTC. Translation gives CASSLGRRGGRETQYF. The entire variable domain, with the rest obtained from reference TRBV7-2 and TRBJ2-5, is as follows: GAGVSQSPSNKVTEKGKDVELRCDPISGHTALYWYRQSLGQGLEFLIYFQGNSAPDKSGLPSDRFSAERTGGSVSTLTIQRTQQEDSAVYLCASSLGRRGGRETQYFGPGTRLLVL.

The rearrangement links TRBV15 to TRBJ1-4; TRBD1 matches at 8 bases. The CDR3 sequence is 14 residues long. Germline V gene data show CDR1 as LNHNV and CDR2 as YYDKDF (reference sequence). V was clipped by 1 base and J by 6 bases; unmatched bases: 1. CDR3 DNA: TGTGCCACCAGCAGAGTACAGGGGGATGAAAAACTGTTTTTT. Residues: CATSRVQGDEKLFF.

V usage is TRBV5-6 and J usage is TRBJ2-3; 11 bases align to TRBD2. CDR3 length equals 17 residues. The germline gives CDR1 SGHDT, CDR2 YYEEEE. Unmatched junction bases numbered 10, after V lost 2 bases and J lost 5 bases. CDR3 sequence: CASSFFLAGGFVDTQYF. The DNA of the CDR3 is TGTGCCAGCAGCTTCTTCCTAGCGGGGGGTTTTGTAGATACGCAGTATTTT.

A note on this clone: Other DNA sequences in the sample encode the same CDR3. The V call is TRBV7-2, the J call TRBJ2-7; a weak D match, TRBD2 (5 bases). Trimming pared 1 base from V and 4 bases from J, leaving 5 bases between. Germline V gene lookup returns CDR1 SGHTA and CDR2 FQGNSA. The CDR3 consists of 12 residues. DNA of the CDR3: TGTGCCAGCAGCTTAGTAGCGTACGAGCAGTACTTC. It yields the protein CASSLVAYEQYF.

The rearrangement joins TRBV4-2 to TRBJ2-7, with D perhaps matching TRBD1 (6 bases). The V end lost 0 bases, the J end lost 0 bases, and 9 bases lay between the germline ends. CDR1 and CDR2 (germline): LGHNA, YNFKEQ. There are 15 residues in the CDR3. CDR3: CASSQERGSSYEQYF. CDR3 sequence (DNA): TGTGCCAGCAGCCAAGAGAGGGGGAGCTCCTACGAGCAGTACTTC.

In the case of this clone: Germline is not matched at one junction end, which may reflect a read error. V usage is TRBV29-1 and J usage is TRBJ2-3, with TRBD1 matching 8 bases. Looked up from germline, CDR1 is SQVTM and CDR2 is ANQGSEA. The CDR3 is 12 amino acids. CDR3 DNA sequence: TGCAGCGTTGAATTGGGGACAGGTACGCAGTATTTT. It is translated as CSVELGTGTQYF.

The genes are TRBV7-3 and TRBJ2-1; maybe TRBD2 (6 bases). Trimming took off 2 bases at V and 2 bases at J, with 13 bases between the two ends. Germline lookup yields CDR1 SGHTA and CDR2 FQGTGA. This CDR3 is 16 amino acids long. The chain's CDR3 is CASSLGGGVTYNEQFF. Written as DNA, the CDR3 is TGTGCCAGCAGCTTAGGTGGCGGGGTCACCTACAATGAGCAGTTCTTC.

The CDR3 DNA is TGTGCCAGCAGCCCCGGACAGTCCACAGATACGCAGTATTTT. Translation: CASSPGQSTDTQYF. The chain couples TRBV7-3 to TRBJ2-3; D might be TRBD1 (6 bases). Per germline, CDR1 SGHTA and CDR2 FQGTGA. The CDR3 runs 14 residues. V was shortened by 5 bases and J by 2 bases, with 11 bases between the two germline ends.